One sample yielded the 13 T cell receptor beta chains listed below, sequenced in a study of blood T cell repertoires in COVID-19. Method: immunoSEQ multiplex PCR; TCRdb's copy keeps in-frame clones and lacks some. Of about 260,000 clones detected, about 89% appear once; the ten largest clones hold approximately 1.5%. Material: peripheral blood. These receptors all come from a woman in her thirties or forties who had recovered from COVID-19.

The chain combines TRBV7-2 with TRBJ1-2; D is unresolved. Germline CDR1 and CDR2: SGHTA and FQGNSA. V dropped 1 base and J dropped 6 bases, with 12 bases sitting between them. CDR3 length: 14 residues. For the CDR3, the DNA is TGTGCCAGCAGCTTAGGGGCCGCTTTAGATGGCTACACCTTC. This sequence encodes CASSLGAALDGYTF.

The CDR3 nucleotides read TGTGCCAGCAGCCCCCTAGCGGGGGGGCCCATCTTGGGGACCCAGTACTTC. Its protein product is CASSPLAGGPILGTQYF. The rearrangement joins TRBV7-2 to TRBJ2-5; 12 bases match TRBD2. The CDR3 is made up of 17 amino acids. Germline V lookup: CDR1 SGHTA, CDR2 FQGNSA. V lost 5 bases to trimming and J lost 7 bases; unmatched junction nucleotides: 14.

The chain is built from TRBV29-1 and TRBJ1-2, with D tentatively TRBD1 (6 bases). Trimming stripped 4 bases from V and 10 bases from J, with 16 bases between. Germline assignment: CDR1 SQVTM and CDR2 ANQGSEA. This CDR3 has 12 residues. The CDR3 spells CSVVAGTMTYTF. The CDR3 coding sequence is TGCAGCGTTGTAGCCGGGACAATGACCTACACCTTC.

This chain links TRBV6-5 with TRBJ1-5, with 10 bases matching TRBD1. Germline loops: CDR1 MNHEY, CDR2 SVGAGI. The CDR3 contains 15 residues. Trimming at V came to 5 bases and at J to 7 bases, leaving 8 bases not matched to a gene. This CDR3 reads CASSIGTGDGQPQHF. The CDR3, as DNA: TGTGCCAGCAGTATAGGGACAGGGGACGGCCAGCCCCAGCATTTT.

The chain recombines TRBV7-8 with TRBJ2-3; D ambiguous. Trimming removed 3 bases from V and 6 bases from J, with 7 bases in between. Looked up from germline, CDR1 is SGHVS and CDR2 is FQNEAQ. This CDR3 region has 12 residues. CDR3 sequence: CASSFGSDTQYF. The CDR3 bases are TGTGCCAGCAGCTTCGGTTCCGATACGCAGTATTTT.

CDR3 sequence (DNA): TGTGCCAGTAGTATGAACAGGGGCTCTGGAAACACCATATATTTT. As protein: CASSMNRGSGNTIYF. The chain combines TRBV19 with TRBJ1-3; 7 positions agree with TRBD1. CDR3 length: 15 amino acids. The V and J ends lost 3 bases and 0 bases, in that order; junction bases with no gene match: 2. From germline, CDR1 is LNHDA and CDR2 SQIVND (reference sequence). Supplemented by reference TRBV19 and TRBJ1-3, the full variable domain reads DGGITQSPKYLFRKEGQNVTLSCEQNLNHDAMYWYRQDPGQGLRLIYYSQIVNDFQKGDIAEGYSVSREKKESFPLTVTSAQKNPTAFYLCASSMNRGSGNTIYFGEGSWLTVV.

The chain has TRBV19 and TRBJ1-6; D is unresolved. CDR1 is LNHDA and CDR2 is SQIVND in the germline V gene (reference sequence). The CDR3 consists of 17 residues. Trimming pared 5 bases from V and 8 bases from J, leaving 22 bases between. Here the CDR3 DNA reads TGTGCCAGTAGTCCTCGTCACCAAACAGTCTCGGATTCACCCCTCCACTTT. Encoded protein: CASSPRHQTVSDSPLHF. Combining the CDR3 with reference TRBV19 and TRBJ1-6 gives the whole variable domain DGGITQSPKYLFRKEGQNVTLSCEQNLNHDAMYWYRQDPGQGLRLIYYSQIVNDFQKGDIAEGYSVSREKKESFPLTVTSAQKNPTAFYLCASSPRHQTVSDSPLHFGNGTRLTVT.

The rearrangement links TRBV5-4 to TRBJ1-2; tentative D call: TRBD1 (5 bases). The CDR3 runs to 15 residues. The V end lost 4 bases, the J end lost 1 base, and 14 bases lay between the germline ends. CDR1 SGHNT and CDR2 YYREEE come from the germline V gene (reference sequence). This CDR3 is CASSLEIGVNYGYTF. CDR3 in DNA: TGTGCCAGCAGCCTGGAAATAGGGGTTAACTATGGCTACACCTTC. Variable domain in full (rest from reference TRBV5-4 and TRBJ1-2): ETGVTQSPTHLIKTRGQQVTLRCSSQSGHNTVSWYQQALGQGPQFIFQYYREEENGRGNFPPRFSGLQFPNYSSELNVNALELDDSALYLCASSLEIGVNYGYTFGSGTRLTVV.

The chain recombines TRBV11-2 with TRBJ1-1; D is undetermined. Per the germline V gene, CDR1 is SGHAT and CDR2 is FQNNGV. The V and J ends lost 5 bases and 3 bases respectively, with 10 bases between them. This CDR3 is 13 amino acids long. Here the CDR3 DNA reads TGTGCCAGCAGCGCCGGGATCCACACTGAAGCTTTCTTT. Its translation: CASSAGIHTEAFF. The full variable domain, its missing parts supplied by reference TRBV11-2 and TRBJ1-1, is EAGVAQSPRYKIIEKRQSVAFWCNPISGHATLYWYQQILGQGPKLLIQFQNNGVVDDSQLPKDRFSAERLKGVDSTLKIQPAKLEDSAVYLCASSAGIHTEAFFGQGTRLTVV.

This chain links TRBV5-8 with TRBJ2-7, with 9 positions matching TRBD2. Trimming took 2 bases from V and 2 from J; bases not matched to a gene: 8. The CDR3 runs to 16 residues. Germline loops: CDR1 SGHTS, CDR2 YDEGEE. The DNA of the CDR3 is TGTGCCAGCAGCTTACCCCGCGGGGGGGAGACCTACGAGCAGTACTTC. Residues: CASSLPRGGETYEQYF. The full variable domain, with the rest looked up from reference TRBV5-8 and TRBJ2-7, is EAGVTQSPTHLIKTRGQQATLRCSPISGHTSVYWYQQALGLGLQFLLWYDEGEERNRGNFPPRFSGRQFPNYSSELNVNALELEDSALYLCASSLPRGGETYEQYFGPGTRLTVT.

The V gene is TRBV5-1, the J gene TRBJ1-3; D not certain. The CDR3 runs to 16 residues. Trimming pared 0 bases from V and 4 bases from J, leaving 14 bases between. Per germline, CDR1 SGHRS and CDR2 YFSETQ. CDR3 bases: TGCGCCAGCAGCTTGGCCGGACTCGGACGGGGAAACACCATATATTTT. This sequence encodes CASSLAGLGRGNTIYF.

This clone has a single count. The chain employs TRBV7-2 and TRBJ2-3, with TRBD2 matching over 9 bases. The germline gives CDR1 SGHTA, CDR2 FQGNSA. J gave up 3 bases and V 5 bases, and 15 bases lay outside the gene matches. The CDR3 contains 18 residues. CDR3 loop: CASSAGLASGIFTDTQYF. The CDR3 nucleotides are TGTGCCAGCAGCGCCGGACTAGCGTCCGGTATTTTTACAGATACGCAGTATTTT.

This clone has more than one count but fewer than ten. V usage is TRBV9 and J usage is TRBJ2-1, with D possibly matching TRBD2 (5 bases). V was clipped by 0 bases and J by 12 bases, with 10 bases between them. CDR3 size: 12 residues. Per germline, CDR1 SGDLS and CDR2 YYNGEE. The CDR3 loop reads CASSVASGRQFF. Written as DNA, the CDR3 is TGTGCCAGCAGCGTAGCTTCGGGAAGGCAGTTCTTC.